Listed below are T cell receptor beta chains from one sample, sequenced in a study of T cell clones after liver transplantation. The assay was immunoSEQ multiplex PCR, and TCRdb's table has in-frame clones only and misses some. The data show 85,000 to 130,000 clones, around 83% seen once. This specimen was CD4+ T cells from blood, taken before liver transplant. These receptors came from a human donor who received a liver transplant. Each CDR3 is given without its conserved first and last residue.

v_gene: TRBV19
j_gene: TRBJ2-4
CDR3aa: ASRDIAKNIQY

v_gene: TRBV6-1
j_gene: TRBJ1-1
CDR3aa: ASSESFRRSTEAF

v_gene: TRBV28
j_gene: TRBJ2-3
CDR3aa: ASSFTSGVTDTQY

v_gene: TRBV6-5
j_gene: TRBJ2-1
CDR3aa: ASSGVSYNEQF

v_gene: TRBV7-8
j_gene: TRBJ2-7
CDR3aa: ASSLTGTPPNYEQY

v_gene: TRBV2
j_gene: TRBJ1-5
CDR3aa: ASSDPGGGGRNQPQH

v_gene: TRBV5-1
j_gene: TRBJ2-7
CDR3aa: ASSLAGTQSYEQY

v_gene: TRBV28
j_gene: TRBJ1-1
CDR3aa: ASSFPLGGAFSRAF

v_gene: TRBV28
j_gene: TRBJ1-5
CDR3aa: ASTARKPQRLSNQPQH

v_gene: TRBV19
j_gene: TRBJ1-4
CDR3aa: ASSIAGGSNEKLF

v_gene: TRBV5-6
j_gene: TRBJ2-3
CDR3aa: ASSLVSDTQY

v_gene: TRBV27
j_gene: TRBJ2-6
CDR3aa: ASSAMTGGGRPGANVLT

v_gene: TRBV5-1
j_gene: TRBJ2-4
CDR3aa: ASSFPDTVKNIQY

v_gene: TRBV7-9
j_gene: TRBJ1-1
CDR3aa: ASSQTGPTEAF

v_gene: TRBV28
j_gene: TRBJ2-3
CDR3aa: ASREADTQY

v_gene: TRBV5-4
j_gene: TRBJ1-2
CDR3aa: ASSFASTGIGYGYT

v_gene: TRBV18
j_gene: TRBJ1-1
CDR3aa: ASSPPWADTEAF

v_gene: TRBV29-1
j_gene: TRBJ1-2
CDR3aa: SVDAPQGYGYT

v_gene: TRBV11-2
j_gene: TRBJ2-2
CDR3aa: ASSPGFDTGELF

v_gene: TRBV28
j_gene: TRBJ2-3
CDR3aa: ASSSPTAGPFTDTQY

v_gene: TRBV6-4
j_gene: TRBJ1-1
CDR3aa: ASSLPKGGTEAF

v_gene: TRBV13
j_gene: TRBJ1-1
CDR3aa: ASKQNTEAF

v_gene: TRBV19
j_gene: TRBJ1-2
CDR3aa: ASSGLDGSYGYT

v_gene: TRBV7-6
j_gene: TRBJ2-3
CDR3aa: ASSFASPSGGYTDTQY

v_gene: TRBV30
j_gene: TRBJ2-6
CDR3aa: AGSTGTTGANVLT

v_gene: TRBV1
j_gene: TRBJ1-1
CDR3aa: TSRPTLAVNTEAF

v_gene: TRBV11-2
j_gene: TRBJ2-7
CDR3aa: ASSFVEGPYEQY

v_gene: TRBV5-5
j_gene: TRBJ1-2
CDR3aa: ASRQGVSGYT

v_gene: TRBV18
j_gene: TRBJ2-5
CDR3aa: ASSLSTREETQY

v_gene: TRBV5-1
j_gene: TRBJ2-7
CDR3aa: ASSSLEGSYEQY

v_gene: TRBV7-8
j_gene: TRBJ1-5
CDR3aa: ASSLKAAGTQPQH

v_gene: TRBV27
j_gene: TRBJ2-5
CDR3aa: ASSTRTAQETQY

v_gene: TRBV7-2
j_gene: TRBJ2-4
CDR3aa: ASSSRQGRNIQY

v_gene: TRBV6-5
j_gene: TRBJ2-7
CDR3aa: ASSSTSGRAYEQY

v_gene: TRBV5-4
j_gene: TRBJ1-1
CDR3aa: ASSLAGGNTEAF

v_gene: TRBV28
j_gene: TRBJ1-4
CDR3aa: ASHRGSGNEKLF

v_gene: TRBV28
j_gene: TRBJ2-7
CDR3aa: ASRERGGIIEQY

v_gene: TRBV19
j_gene: TRBJ2-2
CDR3aa: ASSIGKGSTNTGELF

v_gene: TRBV6-1
j_gene: TRBJ1-2
CDR3aa: ASRDLGYGYT

v_gene: TRBV7-6
j_gene: TRBJ1-4
CDR3aa: ASSDRTGGGTNEKLF

v_gene: TRBV7-6
j_gene: TRBJ2-7
CDR3aa: ASRFRDTAGEQY

v_gene: TRBV4-1
j_gene: TRBJ1-1
CDR3aa: ASSHRDGFWAF

v_gene: TRBV29-1
j_gene: TRBJ2-6
CDR3aa: SVGTASSGANVLT

v_gene: TRBV25-1
j_gene: TRBJ2-2
CDR3aa: ASSPPLAGNTGELF

v_gene: TRBV6-1
j_gene: TRBJ2-3
CDR3aa: ASSEAAGPTDTQY

v_gene: TRBV21-1
j_gene: TRBJ1-2
CDR3aa: ASSRGQLYYGYT

v_gene: TRBV7-8
j_gene: TRBJ2-2
CDR3aa: ASSFQIARRSGQLTGELF

v_gene: TRBV6-1
j_gene: TRBJ1-2
CDR3aa: AISQGLYGYT